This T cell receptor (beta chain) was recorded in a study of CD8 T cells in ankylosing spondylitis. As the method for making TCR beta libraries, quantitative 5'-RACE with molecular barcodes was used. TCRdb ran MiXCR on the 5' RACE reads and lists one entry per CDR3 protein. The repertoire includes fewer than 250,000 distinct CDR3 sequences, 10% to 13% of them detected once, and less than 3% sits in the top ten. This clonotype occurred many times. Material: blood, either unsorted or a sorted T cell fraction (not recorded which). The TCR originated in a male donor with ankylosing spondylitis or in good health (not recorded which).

CDR3 in amino acids: CSVGTRGSGANVLTF. CDR3 DNA: TGCAGCGTTGGTACTCGAGGGTCTGGGGCCAACGTCCTGACTTTC. The chain uses TRBV29-1 and TRBJ2-6; weak D call: TRBD2 (5 bases). The CDR3 has 15 residues. Germline assignment: CDR1 SQVTM and CDR2 ANQGSEA. The V end lost 4 bases, the J end lost 1 base, and 11 bases lay between the germline ends. Together with reference TRBV29-1 and TRBJ2-6, the CDR3 gives the full variable domain: SAVISQKPSRDICQRGTSLTIQCQVDSQVTMMFWYRQQPGQSLTLIATANQGSEATYESGFVIDKFPISRPNLTFSTLTVSNMSPEDSSIYLCSVGTRGSGANVLTFGAGSRLTVL.